These 15 T cell receptor beta chains share one sample of origin, sequenced in a study of CD8+ T cells in alopecia areata. It was cDNA, reverse transcribed from extracted RNA, that served as the sequencing template. Measured with immunoSEQ multiplex PCR; TCRdb has only the in-frame clones, and not every one. The sample carries roughly 210,000 clones, less than 50% recorded once. The treatment here: oral pan-JAK inhibitor, 5-10 mg twice daily. Specimen: CD4+ T cells sorted from blood, collected between weeks 36 and 40, from a patient treated with tofacitinib. Source of these receptors: a human donor with alopecia areata.

The J gene is TRBJ1-2, the V gene TRBV29-1; possible D gene TRBD1, 5 bases. CDR3 length: 13 amino acids. Germline V gene lookup returns CDR1 SQVTM and CDR2 ANQGSEA. V lost 3 bases, J lost 4 bases, and 12 bases lay in between. The CDR3 coding sequence is TGCAGCGTTGACGCTTGGGGGACCTATGGCTACACCTTC. It translates to CSVDAWGTYGYTF. Full variable domain (rest looked up from reference TRBV29-1 and TRBJ1-2): SAVISQKPSRDICQRGTSLTIQCQVDSQVTMMFWYRQQPGQSLTLIATANQGSEATYESGFVIDKFPISRPNLTFSTLTVSNMSPEDSSIYLCSVDAWGTYGYTFGSGTRLTVV.

The V gene is TRBV29-1, the J gene TRBJ1-5; tentative D call: TRBD1 (6 bases). The V end lost 7 bases, the J end lost 7 bases, and 14 bases lay between the germline ends. Looked up from germline, CDR1 is SQVTM and CDR2 is ANQGSEA. The CDR3 is 12 residues long. The CDR3: CSAGEQKQPQHF. Written as DNA, the CDR3 is TGCAGCGCAGGGGAGCAGAAACAGCCCCAGCATTTT.

The V and J genes are TRBV21-1 and TRBJ2-3; no DNA check was done on the table's D call, TRBD2. TRBV21-1 is deemed a pseudogene. The CDR3 has 19 amino acids. CDR3 DNA sequence: TGTGCCAGCAGCAAAGAACGGCATAGAGTAGCGGGAGTGGCAGATACGCAGTATTTT. Protein sequence: CASSKERHRVAGVADTQYF.

V is TRBV30 and J is TRBJ2-2; tentative D call: TRBD2 (7 bases). This CDR3 is 16 amino acids long. Germline CDR1 is GTSNPN and CDR2 is SVGIG (reference sequence). V was shortened by 0 bases and J by 1 base, with 12 bases between the two germline ends. Here the CDR3 reads CAWSVDGGQNTGELFF. The CDR3 region has the DNA TGTGCCTGGAGTGTAGACGGGGGGCAGAACACCGGGGAGCTGTTTTTT.

This chain connects TRBV15 to TRBJ1-5; maybe TRBD1 (5 bases). Germline CDR1 and CDR2: LNHNV and YYDKDF (reference sequence). Trimming cost V 0 bases and J 4 bases, with 7 bases left between them. The CDR3 is 14 residues long. The CDR3 region has the DNA TGTGCCACCAGCAGAGAGGGGGGAAATCAGCCCCAGCATTTT. Its protein product is CATSREGGNQPQHF.

This clone was observed a few times. One junction end disagrees with the germline gene, perhaps due to a read error. V gene TRBV4-3 combines with J gene TRBJ1-1; 7 bases are a match to TRBD1. The germline CDR1 and CDR2 sequences are LGHNA and YSLEER. The CDR3 loop spans 14 amino acids. The CDR3 DNA follows: TGCGCCAGCAGCGAAGACAGGGATAACACTGAAGCTTTCTTT. Its translation is CASSEDRDNTEAFF.

The genes are TRBV5-4 and TRBJ1-1; no clear D gene. Trimming left V 0 bases short and J 3 bases short, with 9 bases between. Germline V gives CDR1 SGHNT, CDR2 YYREEE (reference sequence). The CDR3 has 14 residues. The CDR3 nucleotides read TGTGCCAGCAGCTTGGTCGGGTTCGACACTGAAGCTTTCTTT. Translating it yields CASSLVGFDTEAFF. Using reference TRBV5-4 and TRBJ1-1 for the parts outside the CDR3, the full variable domain is ETGVTQSPTHLIKTRGQQVTLRCSSQSGHNTVSWYQQALGQGPQFIFQYYREEENGRGNFPPRFSGLQFPNYSSELNVNALELDDSALYLCASSLVGFDTEAFFGQGTRLTVV.

The table lists this clone with a few counts. The rearrangement links TRBV6-1 to TRBJ1-2; D is unclear. The germline gives CDR1 MNHNS, CDR2 SASEGT. Trimming took off 1 base at V and 4 bases at J, with 7 bases between the two ends. This CDR3 comprises 13 residues. CDR3 amino acids: CASSEVGVYGYTF. The CDR3 nucleotides are TGTGCCAGCAGTGAAGTAGGCGTCTATGGCTACACCTTC.

CDR3 DNA sequence: TGTGCCAGCAGTGCGCAGCCCCAGGGGTTAACGGCTTTCTTT. Translating gives CASSAQPQGLTAFF. The chain employs TRBV6-1 and TRBJ1-1; D may be TRBD1 (6 bases). The V and J ends lost 4 bases and 11 bases respectively, with 20 bases between them. CDR1 and CDR2 (germline): MNHNS, SASEGT. This CDR3 spans 14 amino acids.

The chain joins TRBV5-1 to TRBJ1-2; no definite D call. V lost 1 base to trimming and J lost 2 bases, with 18 bases between them. The CDR3 runs to 17 residues. The germline CDR1 and CDR2 sequences are SGHRS and YFSETQ. This chain's CDR3 is CASSLRSSSGRNYGYTF. In nucleotides, the CDR3 is TGCGCCAGCAGCTTGCGGAGTTCCAGTGGGCGGAACTATGGCTACACCTTC.

The chain recombines TRBV5-4 with TRBJ1-1; D ambiguous. Deletions cut 0 bases from V and 1 base from J, with 13 bases between. From germline, CDR1 is SGHNT and CDR2 YYREEE (reference sequence). The CDR3 runs 16 residues. The CDR3 spells CASSLDATIRNTEAFF. The CDR3 DNA is TGTGCCAGCAGCTTGGATGCAACTATTCGGAACACTGAAGCTTTCTTT.

In its sample, this clone was seen a few times. The chain has TRBV9 and TRBJ2-5; 9 nucleotides align to TRBD2. This CDR3 region has 14 residues. Germline CDR1 and CDR2: SGDLS and YYNGEE. V gave up 4 bases and J gave up 5 bases; unmatched junction bases: 6. CDR3 loop: CASSPTSGWETQYF. In DNA form, the CDR3 reads TGTGCCAGCAGCCCAACTAGCGGGTGGGAGACCCAGTACTTC.

The chain recombines TRBV9 with TRBJ2-2; TRBD1 matches 9 bases. Trimming cost V 2 bases and J 7 bases; bases outside gene matches: 9. Per the germline V gene, CDR1 is SGDLS and CDR2 is YYNGEE. This CDR3 region has 16 residues. CDR3 protein: CASSVLGQGQGGELFF. In DNA form, the CDR3 reads TGTGCCAGCAGCGTCTTGGGACAGGGTCAAGGCGGGGAGCTGTTTTTT.

This clone was detected only a few times. This chain links TRBV29-1 with TRBJ2-2, with D perhaps given as TRBD1 or TRBD2 (5 bases each). The CDR3 sequence is 14 residues long. Trimming pared 6 bases from V and 0 bases from J, leaving 11 bases between. Per germline, CDR1 SQVTM and CDR2 ANQGSEA. In nucleotides, the CDR3 is TGCAGCGTGGGGGACGGGGCGAACACCGGGGAGCTGTTTTTT. Amino acid sequence: CSVGDGANTGELFF.

J is TRBJ2-3 and V is TRBV28; D not resolved. V gave up 5 bases and J gave up 4 bases, with 13 bases separating them. CDR3 size: 14 residues. The V gene's germline CDR1 is MDHEN and CDR2 SYDVKM. The CDR3 bases are TGTGCCAGCAGTCCGCCGTTAGGATCAGATACGCAGTATTTT. It specifies CASSPPLGSDTQYF.